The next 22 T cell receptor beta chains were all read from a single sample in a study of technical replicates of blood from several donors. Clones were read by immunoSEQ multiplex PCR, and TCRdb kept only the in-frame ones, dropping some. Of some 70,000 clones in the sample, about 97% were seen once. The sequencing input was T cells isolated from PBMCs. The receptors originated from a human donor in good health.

The DNA for the CDR3 is TGTGCCAGCAGCCCGACTCGCAGTGCTAGCACAGATACGCAGTATTTT. This sequence encodes CASSPTRSASTDTQYF. The V gene is TRBV2, the J gene TRBJ2-3; D is undetermined. This CDR3 spans 16 amino acids. Per germline, CDR1 SNHLY and CDR2 FYNNEI. V lost 6 bases, J lost 0 bases, and 16 bases lay in between.

CDR3 nucleotides: TGTGCCAGCAGCTCCCGGGGGACGGGTTATCAAGAGACCCAGTACTTC. Its protein product is CASSSRGTGYQETQYF. V and J are TRBV7-9 and TRBJ2-5, with D perhaps TRBD2 (6 bases). V dropped 4 bases and J dropped 2 bases, with 17 bases sitting between them. This CDR3 is 16 amino acids long. The germline V gene encodes CDR1 SEHNR and CDR2 FQNEAQ (reference sequence).

Here the CDR3 DNA reads TGTGCCAGCAGCGTAGTGTCGCAACAGGGTAGGCATGAGCAGTTCTTC. Amino acid sequence: CASSVVSQQGRHEQFF. The genes are TRBV9 and TRBJ2-1, with D possibly being TRBD1 (6 bases). The germline gives CDR1 SGDLS, CDR2 YYNGEE. The CDR3 totals 16 residues. V shed 0 bases and J shed 8 bases, with 18 bases lying between them.

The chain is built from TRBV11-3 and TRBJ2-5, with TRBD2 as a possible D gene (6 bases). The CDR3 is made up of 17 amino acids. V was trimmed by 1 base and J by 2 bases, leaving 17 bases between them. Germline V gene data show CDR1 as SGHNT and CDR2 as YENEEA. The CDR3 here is CASSLGRGHTGQETQYF. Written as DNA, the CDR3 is TGTGCCAGCAGCTTAGGGAGGGGCCACACGGGGCAAGAGACCCAGTACTTC.

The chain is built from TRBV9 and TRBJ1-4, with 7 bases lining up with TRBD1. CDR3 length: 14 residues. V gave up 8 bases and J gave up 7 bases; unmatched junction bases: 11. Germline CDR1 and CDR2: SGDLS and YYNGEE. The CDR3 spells CASSFRGDGEKLFF. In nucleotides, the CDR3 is TGTGCCAGTTCCTTCAGGGGGGATGGTGAAAAACTGTTTTTT.

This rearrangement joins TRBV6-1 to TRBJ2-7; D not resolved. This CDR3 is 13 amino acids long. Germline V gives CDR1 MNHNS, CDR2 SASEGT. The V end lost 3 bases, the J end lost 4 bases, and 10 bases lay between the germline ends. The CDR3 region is CASSEVPEYEQYF. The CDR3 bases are TGTGCCAGCAGTGAGGTTCCAGAATACGAGCAGTACTTC.

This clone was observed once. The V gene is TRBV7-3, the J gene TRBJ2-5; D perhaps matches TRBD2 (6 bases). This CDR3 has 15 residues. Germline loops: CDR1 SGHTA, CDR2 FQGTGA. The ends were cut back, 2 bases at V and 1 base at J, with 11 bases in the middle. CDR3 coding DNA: TGTGCCAGCAGCTTAGTTCCGGGGGTCCAAGAGACCCAGTACTTC. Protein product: CASSLVPGVQETQYF.

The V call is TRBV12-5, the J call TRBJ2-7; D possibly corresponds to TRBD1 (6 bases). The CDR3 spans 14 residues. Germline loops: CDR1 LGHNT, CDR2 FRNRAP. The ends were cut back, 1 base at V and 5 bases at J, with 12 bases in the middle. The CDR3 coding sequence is TGTGCTAGTGGTTTGGGCCCGGACAGCCACGAGCAGTACTTC. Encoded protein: CASGLGPDSHEQYF.

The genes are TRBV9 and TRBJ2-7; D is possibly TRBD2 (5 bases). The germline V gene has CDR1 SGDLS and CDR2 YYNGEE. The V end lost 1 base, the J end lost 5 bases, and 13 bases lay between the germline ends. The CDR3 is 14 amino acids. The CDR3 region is CASSVLAGSHEQYF. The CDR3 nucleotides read TGTGCCAGCAGCGTACTAGCAGGCTCTCACGAGCAGTACTTC.

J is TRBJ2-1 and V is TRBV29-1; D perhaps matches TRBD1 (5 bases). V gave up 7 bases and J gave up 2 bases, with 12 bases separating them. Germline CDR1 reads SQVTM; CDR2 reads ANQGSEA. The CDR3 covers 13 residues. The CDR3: CSAPTDTYNEQFF. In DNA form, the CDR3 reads TGCAGCGCCCCGACAGATACCTACAATGAGCAGTTCTTC.

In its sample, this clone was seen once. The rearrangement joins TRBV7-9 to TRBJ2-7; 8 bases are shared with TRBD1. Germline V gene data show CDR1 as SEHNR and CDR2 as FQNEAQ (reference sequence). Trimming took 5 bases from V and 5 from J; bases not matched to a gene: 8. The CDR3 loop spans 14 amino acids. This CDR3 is CASSPVRQGNEQYF. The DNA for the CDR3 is TGTGCCAGCAGCCCAGTTAGACAGGGGAACGAGCAGTACTTC.

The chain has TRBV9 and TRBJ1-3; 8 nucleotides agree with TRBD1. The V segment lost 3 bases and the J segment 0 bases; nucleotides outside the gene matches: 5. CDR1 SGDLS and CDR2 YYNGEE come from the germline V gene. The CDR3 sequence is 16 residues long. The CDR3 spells CASSAGTGYSGNTIYF. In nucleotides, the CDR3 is TGTGCCAGCAGCGCTGGGACAGGCTACTCTGGAAACACCATATATTTT.

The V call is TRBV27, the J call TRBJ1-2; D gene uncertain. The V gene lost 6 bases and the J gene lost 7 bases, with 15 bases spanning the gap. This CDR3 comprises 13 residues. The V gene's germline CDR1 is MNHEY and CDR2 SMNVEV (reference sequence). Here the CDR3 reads CASSREGLGGYTF. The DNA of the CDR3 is TGTGCCAGCAGCAGAGAAGGACTAGGTGGCTACACCTTC.

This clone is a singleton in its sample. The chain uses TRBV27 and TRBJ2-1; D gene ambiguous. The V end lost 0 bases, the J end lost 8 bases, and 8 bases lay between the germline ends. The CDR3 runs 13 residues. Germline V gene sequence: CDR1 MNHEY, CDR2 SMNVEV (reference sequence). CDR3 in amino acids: CASSLSGRYEQFF. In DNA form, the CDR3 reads TGTGCCAGCAGTTTATCGGGCAGGTATGAGCAGTTCTTC.

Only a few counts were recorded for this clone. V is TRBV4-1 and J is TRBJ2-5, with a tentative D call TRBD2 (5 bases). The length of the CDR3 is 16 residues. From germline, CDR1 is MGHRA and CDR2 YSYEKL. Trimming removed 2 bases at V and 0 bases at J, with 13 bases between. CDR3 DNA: TGCGCCAGCAGCCAACTAGACGGGGAGTACCAAGAGACCCAGTACTTC. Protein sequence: CASSQLDGEYQETQYF.

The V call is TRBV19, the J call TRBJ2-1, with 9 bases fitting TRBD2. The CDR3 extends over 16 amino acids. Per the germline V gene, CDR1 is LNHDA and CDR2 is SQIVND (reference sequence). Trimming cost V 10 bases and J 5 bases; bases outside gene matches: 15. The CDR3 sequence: CATVSPGAGGNNEQFF. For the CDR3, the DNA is TGTGCCACAGTATCCCCCGGAGCGGGAGGAAACAATGAGCAGTTCTTC.

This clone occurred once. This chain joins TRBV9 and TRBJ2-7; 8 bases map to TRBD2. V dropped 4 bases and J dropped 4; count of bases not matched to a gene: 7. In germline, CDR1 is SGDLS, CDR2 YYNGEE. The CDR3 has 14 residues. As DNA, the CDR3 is TGTGCCAGCAGCCCAGGACTAGCAGTTTACGAGCAGTACTTC. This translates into CASSPGLAVYEQYF.

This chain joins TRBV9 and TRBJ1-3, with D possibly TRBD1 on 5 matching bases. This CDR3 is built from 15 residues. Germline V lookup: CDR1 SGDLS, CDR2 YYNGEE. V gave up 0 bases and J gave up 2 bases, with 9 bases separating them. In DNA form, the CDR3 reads TGTGCCAGCAGCGTAGAGCGGGGGACTGGAAACACCATATATTTT. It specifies CASSVERGTGNTIYF.

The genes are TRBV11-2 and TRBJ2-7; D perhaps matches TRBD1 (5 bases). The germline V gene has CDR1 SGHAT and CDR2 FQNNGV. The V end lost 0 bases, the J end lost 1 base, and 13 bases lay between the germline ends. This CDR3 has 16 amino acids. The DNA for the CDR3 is TGTGCCAGCAGCTTAGATAGGGCAGGGATATCCTACGAGCAGTACTTC. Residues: CASSLDRAGISYEQYF.

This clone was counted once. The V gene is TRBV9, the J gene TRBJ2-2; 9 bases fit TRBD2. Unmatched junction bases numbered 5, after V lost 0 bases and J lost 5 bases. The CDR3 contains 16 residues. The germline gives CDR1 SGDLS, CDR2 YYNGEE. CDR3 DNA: TGTGCCAGCAGCGTAGATGGGGCGGGAGGGACCGGGGAGCTGTTTTTT. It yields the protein CASSVDGAGGTGELFF.

The CDR3 DNA reads TGTGCCTCTATGGACAGGTGGAACACTGAAGCTTTCTTT. Its translation is CASMDRWNTEAFF. The chain recombines TRBV30 with TRBJ1-1; 7 bases match TRBD1. The V gene end was trimmed by 7 bases and the J gene end by 1 base; junction bases not matched to a gene: 6. The CDR3 sequence is 13 residues long. CDR1 is GTSNPN, CDR2 SVGIG, per germline (reference sequence).

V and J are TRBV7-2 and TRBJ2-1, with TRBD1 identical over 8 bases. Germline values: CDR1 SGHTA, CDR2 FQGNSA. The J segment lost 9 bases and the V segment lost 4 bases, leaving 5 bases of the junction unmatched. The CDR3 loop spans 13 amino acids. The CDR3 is CASSYRTGSEQFF. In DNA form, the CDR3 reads TGTGCCAGCAGCTATAGGACAGGGAGTGAGCAGTTCTTC.